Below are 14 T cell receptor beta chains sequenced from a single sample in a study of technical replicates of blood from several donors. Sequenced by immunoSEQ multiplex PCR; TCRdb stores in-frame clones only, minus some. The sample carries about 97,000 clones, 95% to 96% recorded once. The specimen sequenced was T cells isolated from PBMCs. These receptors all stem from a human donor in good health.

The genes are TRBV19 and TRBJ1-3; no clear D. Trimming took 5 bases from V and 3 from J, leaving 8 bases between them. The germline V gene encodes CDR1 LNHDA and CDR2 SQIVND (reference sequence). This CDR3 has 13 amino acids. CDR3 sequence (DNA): TGTGCCAGTAGTCCGAAACATGGAAACACCATATATTTT. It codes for CASSPKHGNTIYF.

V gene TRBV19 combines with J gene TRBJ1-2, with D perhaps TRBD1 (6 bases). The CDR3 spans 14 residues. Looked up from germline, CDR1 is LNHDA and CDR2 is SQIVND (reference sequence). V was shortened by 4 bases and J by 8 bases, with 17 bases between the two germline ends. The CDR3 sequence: CASSTLATGSGYTF. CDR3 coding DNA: TGTGCCAGTAGTACCCTAGCCACAGGGTCGGGCTACACCTTC.

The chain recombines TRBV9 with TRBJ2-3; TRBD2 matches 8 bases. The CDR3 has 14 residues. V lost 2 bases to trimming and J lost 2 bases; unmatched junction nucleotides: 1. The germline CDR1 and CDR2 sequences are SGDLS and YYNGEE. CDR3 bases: TGTGCCAGCAGCGTGCGGGGGGACACAGATACGCAGTATTTT. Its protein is CASSVRGDTDTQYF.

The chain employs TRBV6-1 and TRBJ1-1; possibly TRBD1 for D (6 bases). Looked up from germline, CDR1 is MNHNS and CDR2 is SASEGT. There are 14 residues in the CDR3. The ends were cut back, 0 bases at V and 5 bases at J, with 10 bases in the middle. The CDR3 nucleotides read TGTGCCAGCAGTGAAGCGGGGGCGGAAACTGAAGCTTTCTTT. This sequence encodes CASSEAGAETEAFF.

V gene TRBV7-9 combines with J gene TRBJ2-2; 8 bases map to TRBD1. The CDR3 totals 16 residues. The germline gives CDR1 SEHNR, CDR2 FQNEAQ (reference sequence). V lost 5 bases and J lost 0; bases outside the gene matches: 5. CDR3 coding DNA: TGTGCCAGCAGCCTACCACAGGGGGCGAACACCGGGGAGCTGTTTTTT. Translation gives CASSLPQGANTGELFF. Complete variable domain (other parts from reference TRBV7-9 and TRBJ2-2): DTGVSQNPRHKITKRGQNVTFRCDPISEHNRLYWYRQTLGQGPEFLTYFQNEAQLEKSRLLSDRFSAERPKGSFSTLEIQRTEQGDSAMYLCASSLPQGANTGELFFGEGSRLTVL.

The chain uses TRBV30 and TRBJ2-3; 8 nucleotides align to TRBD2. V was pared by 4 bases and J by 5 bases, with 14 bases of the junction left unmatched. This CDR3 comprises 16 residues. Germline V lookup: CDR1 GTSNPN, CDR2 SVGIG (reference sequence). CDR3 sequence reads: CAWMTGLAGREDTQYF. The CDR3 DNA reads TGTGCCTGGATGACCGGACTAGCAGGTAGAGAAGATACGCAGTATTTT.

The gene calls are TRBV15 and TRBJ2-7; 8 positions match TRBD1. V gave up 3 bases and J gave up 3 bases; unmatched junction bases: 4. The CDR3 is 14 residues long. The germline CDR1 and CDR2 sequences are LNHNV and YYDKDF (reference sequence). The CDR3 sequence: CATSRDRVIYEQYF. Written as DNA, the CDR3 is TGTGCCACCAGCAGGGACAGGGTTATCTACGAGCAGTACTTC. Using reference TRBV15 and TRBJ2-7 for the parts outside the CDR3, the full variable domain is DAMVIQNPRYQVTQFGKPVTLSCSQTLNHNVMYWYQQKSSQAPKLLFHYYDKDFNNEADTPDNFQSRRPNTSFCFLDIRSPGLGDTAMYLCATSRDRVIYEQYFGPGTRLTVT.

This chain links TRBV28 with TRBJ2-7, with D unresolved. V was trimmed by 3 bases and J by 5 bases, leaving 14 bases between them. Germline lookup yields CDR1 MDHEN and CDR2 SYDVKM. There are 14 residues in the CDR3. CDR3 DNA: TGTGCCAGCAGTTTGGGTACAGTCAAACACGAGCAGTACTTC. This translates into CASSLGTVKHEQYF.

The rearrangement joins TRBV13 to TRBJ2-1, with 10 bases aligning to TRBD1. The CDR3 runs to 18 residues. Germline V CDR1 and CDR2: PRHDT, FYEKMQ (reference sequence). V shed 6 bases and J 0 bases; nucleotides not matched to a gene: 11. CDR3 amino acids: CASSPGQGSGYSYNEQFF. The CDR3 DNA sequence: TGTGCCAGCAGTCCGGGACAGGGGAGCGGCTACTCCTACAATGAGCAGTTCTTC. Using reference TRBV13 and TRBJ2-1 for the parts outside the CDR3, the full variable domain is AAGVIQSPRHLIKEKRETATLKCYPIPRHDTVYWYQQGPGQDPQFLISFYEKMQSDKGSIPDRFSAQQFSDYHSELNMSSLELGDSALYFCASSPGQGSGYSYNEQFFGPGTRLTVL.

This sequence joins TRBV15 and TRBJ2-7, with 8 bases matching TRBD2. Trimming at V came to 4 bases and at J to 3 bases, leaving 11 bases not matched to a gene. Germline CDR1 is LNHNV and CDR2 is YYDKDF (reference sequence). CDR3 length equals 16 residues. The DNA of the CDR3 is TGTGCCACCAGCACCCGAGCGGGAGAGACCCGCTACGAGCAGTACTTC. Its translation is CATSTRAGETRYEQYF.

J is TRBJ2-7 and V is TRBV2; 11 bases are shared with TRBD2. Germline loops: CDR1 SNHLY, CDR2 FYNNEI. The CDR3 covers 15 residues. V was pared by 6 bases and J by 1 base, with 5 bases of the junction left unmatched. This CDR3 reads CASSPLAGVSYEQYF. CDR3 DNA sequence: TGTGCCAGCAGCCCACTAGCGGGAGTTTCCTACGAGCAGTACTTC.

The CDR3 DNA reads TGTGCCAGCTCGTCTAATGAAAAACTGTTTTTT. This sequence encodes CASSSNEKLFF. The rearrangement links TRBV6-5 to TRBJ1-4; D unclear. The V end lost 8 bases, the J end lost 3 bases, and 4 bases lay between the germline ends. Germline V lookup: CDR1 MNHEY, CDR2 SVGAGI. This CDR3 is built from 11 residues.

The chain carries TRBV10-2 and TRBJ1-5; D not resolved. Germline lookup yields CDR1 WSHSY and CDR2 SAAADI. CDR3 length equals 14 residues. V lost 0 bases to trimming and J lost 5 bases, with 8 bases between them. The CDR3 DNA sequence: TGCGCCAGCAGTGAGTCACGGGTAGATCAGCCCCAGCATTTT. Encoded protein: CASSESRVDQPQHF.

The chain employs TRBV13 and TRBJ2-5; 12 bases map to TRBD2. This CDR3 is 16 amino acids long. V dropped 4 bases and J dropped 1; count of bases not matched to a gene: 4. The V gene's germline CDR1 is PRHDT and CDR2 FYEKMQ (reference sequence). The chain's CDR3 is CASSSGLAGIQETQYF. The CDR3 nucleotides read TGTGCCAGCAGCTCTGGACTAGCGGGAATCCAAGAGACCCAGTACTTC.